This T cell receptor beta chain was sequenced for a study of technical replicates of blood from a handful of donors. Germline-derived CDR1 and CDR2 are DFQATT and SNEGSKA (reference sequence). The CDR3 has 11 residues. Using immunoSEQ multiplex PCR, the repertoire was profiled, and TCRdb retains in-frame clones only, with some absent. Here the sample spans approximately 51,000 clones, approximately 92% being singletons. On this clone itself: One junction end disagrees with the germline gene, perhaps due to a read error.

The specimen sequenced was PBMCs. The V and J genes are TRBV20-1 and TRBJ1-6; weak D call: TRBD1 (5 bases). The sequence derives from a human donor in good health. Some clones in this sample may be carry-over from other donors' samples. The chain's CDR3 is CSARAGSLLHF. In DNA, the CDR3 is TGCAGTGCTAGAGCAGGGTCACTCCTCCACTTT.